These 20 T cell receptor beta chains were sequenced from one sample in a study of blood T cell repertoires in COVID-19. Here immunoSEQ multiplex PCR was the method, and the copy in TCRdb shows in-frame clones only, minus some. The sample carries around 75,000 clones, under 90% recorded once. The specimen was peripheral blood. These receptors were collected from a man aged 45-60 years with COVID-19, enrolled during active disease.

CDR3 protein: CASSLVSQVSQTQYF. DNA of the CDR3: TGCGCCAGCAGCTTGGTCTCGCAGGTTTCGCAGACCCAGTACTTC. V usage is TRBV5-1 and J usage is TRBJ2-5; D not certain. CDR1 is SGHRS, CDR2 YFSETQ, per germline. The CDR3 consists of 15 residues. The V end lost 0 bases, the J end lost 6 bases, and 15 bases lay between the germline ends.

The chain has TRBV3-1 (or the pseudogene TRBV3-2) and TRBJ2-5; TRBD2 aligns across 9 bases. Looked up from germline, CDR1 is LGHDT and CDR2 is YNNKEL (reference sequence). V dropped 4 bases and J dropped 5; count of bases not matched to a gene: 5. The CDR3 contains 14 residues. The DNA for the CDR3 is TGTGCCAGCAGCCTGGGACTAGCTGGGGAGACCCAGTACTTC. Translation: CASSLGLAGETQYF.

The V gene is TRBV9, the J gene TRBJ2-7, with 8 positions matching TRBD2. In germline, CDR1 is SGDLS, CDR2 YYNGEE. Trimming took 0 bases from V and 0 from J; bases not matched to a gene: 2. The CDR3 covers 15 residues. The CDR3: CASSVGSGDSYEQYF. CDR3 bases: TGTGCCAGCAGCGTAGGTAGCGGGGACTCCTACGAGCAGTACTTC.

This CDR3 reads CASSLGLLYGYTF. The CDR3 bases are TGTGCCAGCAGCCTAGGACTGCTATATGGCTACACCTTC. The rearrangement joins TRBV2 to TRBJ1-2, with D unclear. The V end lost 6 bases, the J end lost 5 bases, and 13 bases lay between the germline ends. This CDR3 contains 13 residues. Germline loops: CDR1 SNHLY, CDR2 FYNNEI.

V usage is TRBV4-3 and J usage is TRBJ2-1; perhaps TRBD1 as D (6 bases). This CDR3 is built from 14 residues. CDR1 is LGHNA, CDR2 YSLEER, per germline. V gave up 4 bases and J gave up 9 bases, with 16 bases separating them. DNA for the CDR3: TGCGCCAGCAGCCCCGGTCAGGGGCCCGGTGAGCAGTTCTTC. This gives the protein CASSPGQGPGEQFF.

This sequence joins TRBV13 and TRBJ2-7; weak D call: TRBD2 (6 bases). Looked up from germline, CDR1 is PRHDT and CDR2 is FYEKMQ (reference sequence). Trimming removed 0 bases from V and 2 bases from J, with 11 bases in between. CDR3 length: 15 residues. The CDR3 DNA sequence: TGTGCCAGCAGCTTAGGGGCTAGCGACACCTACGAGCAGTACTTC. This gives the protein CASSLGASDTYEQYF.

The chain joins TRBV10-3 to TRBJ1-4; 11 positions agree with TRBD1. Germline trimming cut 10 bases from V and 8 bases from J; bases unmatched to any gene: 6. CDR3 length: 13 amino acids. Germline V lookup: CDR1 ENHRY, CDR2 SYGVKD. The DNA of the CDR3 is TGTGCCACCTGGGACAGGGGGGGCGAAAAACTGTTTTTT. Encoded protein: CATWDRGGEKLFF.

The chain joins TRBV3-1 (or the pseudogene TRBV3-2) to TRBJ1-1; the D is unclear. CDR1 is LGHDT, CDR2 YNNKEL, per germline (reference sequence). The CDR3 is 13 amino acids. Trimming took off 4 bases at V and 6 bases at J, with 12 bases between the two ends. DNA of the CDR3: TGTGCCAGCAGCCCCCTGAGGTTCGCTGAAGCTTTCTTT. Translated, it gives CASSPLRFAEAFF.

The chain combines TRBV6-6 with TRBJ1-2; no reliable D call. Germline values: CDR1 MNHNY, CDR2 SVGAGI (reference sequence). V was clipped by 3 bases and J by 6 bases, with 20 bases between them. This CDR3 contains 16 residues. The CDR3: CASSYRESGRSDGYTF. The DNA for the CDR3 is TGTGCCAGCAGTTATCGGGAGAGTGGGAGATCTGATGGCTACACCTTC.

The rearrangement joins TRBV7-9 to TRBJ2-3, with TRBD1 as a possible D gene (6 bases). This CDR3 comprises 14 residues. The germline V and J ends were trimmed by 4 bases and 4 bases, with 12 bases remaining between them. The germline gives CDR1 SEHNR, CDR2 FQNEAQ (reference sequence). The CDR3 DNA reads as TGTGCCAGCAGCTCGGACAGAGGAGCAGATACGCAGTATTTT. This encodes CASSSDRGADTQYF. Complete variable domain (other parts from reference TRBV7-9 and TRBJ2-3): DTGVSQNPRHKITKRGQNVTFRCDPISEHNRLYWYRQTLGQGPEFLTYFQNEAQLEKSRLLSDRFSAERPKGSFSTLEIQRTEQGDSAMYLCASSSDRGADTQYFGPGTRLTVL.

CDR3 sequence: CASSYRQGNYEQYF. The CDR3 nucleotides read TGTGCCAGCAGTTATCGACAGGGGAACTACGAGCAGTACTTC. The chain carries TRBV6-2 or TRBV6-3 and TRBJ2-7, with TRBD1 identical over 8 bases. The CDR3 runs 14 residues. Germline V gene lookup returns CDR1 MNHEY and CDR2 SVGEGT. Trimming took 3 bases from V and 3 from J; bases not matched to a gene: 4.

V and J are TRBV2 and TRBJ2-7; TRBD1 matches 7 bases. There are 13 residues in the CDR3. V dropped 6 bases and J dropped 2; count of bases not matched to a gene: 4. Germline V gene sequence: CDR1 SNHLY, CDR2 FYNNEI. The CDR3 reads CASRMGQTYEQYF. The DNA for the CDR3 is TGTGCCAGCAGGATGGGACAGACCTACGAGCAGTACTTC.

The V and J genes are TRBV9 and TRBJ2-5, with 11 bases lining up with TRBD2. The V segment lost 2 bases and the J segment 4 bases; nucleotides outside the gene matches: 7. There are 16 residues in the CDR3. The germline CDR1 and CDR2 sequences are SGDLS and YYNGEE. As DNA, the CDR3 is TGTGCCAGCAGCGTCCTTAGCGGGGGGGCCGGAGAGACCCAGTACTTC. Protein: CASSVLSGGAGETQYF. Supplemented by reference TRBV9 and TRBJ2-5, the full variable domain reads DSGVTQTPKHLITATGQRVTLRCSPRSGDLSVYWYQQSLDQGLQFLIQYYNGEERAKGNILERFSAQQFPDLHSELNLSSLELGDSALYFCASSVLSGGAGETQYFGPGTRLLVL.

The CDR3 spells CASSAQGRLAGGYSYEQYF. The CDR3 DNA is TGTGCCAGCAGTGCACAGGGTAGACTAGCGGGGGGCTATTCCTACGAGCAGTACTTC. The chain carries TRBV6-1 and TRBJ2-7; 13 bases fit TRBD2. This CDR3 comprises 19 residues. Germline CDR1 reads MNHNS; CDR2 reads SASEGT. V shed 4 bases and J 1 base; nucleotides not matched to a gene: 13.

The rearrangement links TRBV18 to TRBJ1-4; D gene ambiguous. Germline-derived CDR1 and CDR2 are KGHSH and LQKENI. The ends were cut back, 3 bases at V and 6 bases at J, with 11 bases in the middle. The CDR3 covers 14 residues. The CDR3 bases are TGTGCCAGCTCACCCAGAGTTGGAGATGAAAAACTGTTTTTT. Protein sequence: CASSPRVGDEKLFF.

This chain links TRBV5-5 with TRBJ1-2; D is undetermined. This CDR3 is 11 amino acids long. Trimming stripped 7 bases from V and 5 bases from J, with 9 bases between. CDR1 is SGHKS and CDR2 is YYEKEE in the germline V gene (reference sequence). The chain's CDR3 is CASGEGYGYTF. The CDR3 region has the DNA TGTGCCAGCGGCGAGGGATATGGCTACACCTTC. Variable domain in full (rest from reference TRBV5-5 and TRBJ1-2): DAGVTQSPTHLIKTRGQQVTLRCSPISGHKSVSWYQQVLGQGPQFIFQYYEKEERGRGNFPDRFSARQFPNYSSELNVNALLLGDSALYLCASGEGYGYTFGSGTRLTVV.

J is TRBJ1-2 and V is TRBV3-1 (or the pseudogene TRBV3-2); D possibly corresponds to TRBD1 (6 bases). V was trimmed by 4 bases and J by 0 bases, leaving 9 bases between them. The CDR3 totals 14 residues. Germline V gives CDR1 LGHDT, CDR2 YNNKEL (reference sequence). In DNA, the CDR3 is TGTGCCAGCAGCCCACAGGGTTCTAACTATGGCTACACCTTC. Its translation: CASSPQGSNYGYTF.

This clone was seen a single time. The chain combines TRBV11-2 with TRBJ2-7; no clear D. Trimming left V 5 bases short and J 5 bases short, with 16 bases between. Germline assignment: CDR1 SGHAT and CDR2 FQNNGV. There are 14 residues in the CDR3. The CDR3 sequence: CASSEYEAFHEQYF. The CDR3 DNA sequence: TGTGCCAGCAGCGAATATGAAGCGTTCCACGAGCAGTACTTC.

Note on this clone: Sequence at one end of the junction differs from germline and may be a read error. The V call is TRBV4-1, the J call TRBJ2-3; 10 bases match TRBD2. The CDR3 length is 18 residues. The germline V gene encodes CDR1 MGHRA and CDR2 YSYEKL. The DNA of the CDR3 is TGCGCCAGCAGCGAAGATCCCGGGACTAGCGCACCCACAGATACGCAGTATTTT. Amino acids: CASSEDPGTSAPTDTQYF.

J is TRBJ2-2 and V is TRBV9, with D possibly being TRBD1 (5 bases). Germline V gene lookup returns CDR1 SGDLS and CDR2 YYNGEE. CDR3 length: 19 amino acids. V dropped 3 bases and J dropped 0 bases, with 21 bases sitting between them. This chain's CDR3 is CASSGTTPQARPNTGELFF. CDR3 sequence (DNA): TGTGCCAGCAGCGGAACAACCCCACAGGCTCGTCCGAACACCGGGGAGCTGTTTTTT.